This T cell receptor (beta chain) was sequenced in a study of T cells in localized non-small cell lung cancer. Measured with immunoSEQ multiplex PCR; TCRdb has only the in-frame clones, and not every one. The sample holds 45,000 to 50,000 clones, about 88% seen once. Study outcomes and limitations: The study detected a median roughly 56 of the top 100 tumor clones in adjacent lung. Because researchers sequenced only one region of the tumor, heterogeneity is still possible. Longer overall survival was linked to higher blood T cell density. Uninvolved adjacent lung had more T cell clonality than any other tissue, topping tumor.

For this clone: Its target is not known.

The CDR3 totals 15 residues. Trimming took off 0 bases at V and 3 bases at J, with 12 bases between the two ends. In germline, CDR1 is SGHRS, CDR2 YFSETQ. V usage is TRBV5-1 and J usage is TRBJ1-2; D may be TRBD1 (6 bases). The sample here was PBMCs, taken before any cancer treatment. This TCR derives from a man aged 35-75 years with stage II lung adenocarcinoma. CDR3 sequence: CASSLETQGYYGYTF. The CDR3 DNA follows: TGCGCCAGCAGCTTGGAGACGCAGGGGTACTATGGCTACACCTTC.